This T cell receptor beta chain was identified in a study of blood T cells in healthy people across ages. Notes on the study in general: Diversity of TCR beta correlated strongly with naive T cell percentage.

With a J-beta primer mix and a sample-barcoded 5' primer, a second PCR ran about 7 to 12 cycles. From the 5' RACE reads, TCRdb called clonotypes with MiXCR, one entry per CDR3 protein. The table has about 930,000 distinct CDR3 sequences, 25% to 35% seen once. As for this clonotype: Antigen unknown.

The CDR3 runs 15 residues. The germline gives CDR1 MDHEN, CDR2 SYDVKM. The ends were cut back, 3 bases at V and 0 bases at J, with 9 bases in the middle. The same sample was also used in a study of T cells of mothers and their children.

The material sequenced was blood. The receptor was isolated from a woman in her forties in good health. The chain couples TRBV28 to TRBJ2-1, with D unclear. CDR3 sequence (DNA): TGTGCCAGCAGTTTCGGGCATAGCTCCTACAATGAGCAGTTCTTC. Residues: CASSFGHSSYNEQFF.